The 23 T cell receptor beta chains listed next were all sequenced from one sample in a study of blood T cell repertoires in COVID-19. Assay used: immunoSEQ multiplex PCR; TCRdb lists only in-frame clones, some missing. The data contain a few hundred thousand clones, about 85% of them seen just once; the ten biggest clones take up approximately 18%. Sequencing was done on a sample of peripheral blood. The receptors shown here come from a woman of 80 years or more with active or convalescent COVID-19.

The chain recombines TRBV10-3 with TRBJ1-2; 9 bases line up with TRBD1. The J segment lost 7 bases and the V segment lost 7 bases, leaving 7 bases of the junction unmatched. Germline V gene data show CDR1 as ENHRY and CDR2 as SYGVKD. The CDR3 spans 13 residues. CDR3 sequence reads: CAITTQGASGYTF. The CDR3 region has the DNA TGTGCCATCACTACACAGGGGGCAAGTGGCTACACCTTC.

The chain couples TRBV12-5 to TRBJ2-5; D might be TRBD1 (6 bases). The CDR3 consists of 14 residues. Deletions cut 6 bases from V and 1 base from J, with 12 bases between. Per the germline V gene, CDR1 is LGHNT and CDR2 is FRNRAP. The CDR3 protein is CASGPDSFQETQYF. For the CDR3, the DNA is TGTGCTAGTGGCCCGGACAGTTTCCAAGAGACCCAGTACTTC.

There are a few counts of this clone. The chain uses TRBV2 and TRBJ1-6, with a tentative D call TRBD1 (6 bases). Germline V lookup: CDR1 SNHLY, CDR2 FYNNEI. Trimming removed 8 bases at V and 5 bases at J, with 7 bases between. CDR3 length: 12 residues. The CDR3 loop is CASGQNNSPLHF. CDR3 sequence (DNA): TGTGCCAGCGGACAGAATAATTCACCCCTCCACTTT.

V is TRBV5-1 and J is TRBJ1-1; D remains unclear. The germline gives CDR1 SGHRS, CDR2 YFSETQ. The CDR3 runs to 13 residues. Between the trimmed V and J ends, which lost 0 bases and 5 bases, there was a span of 8 bases. The CDR3 loop reads CASSLESSTEAFF. For the CDR3, the DNA is TGCGCCAGCAGCTTGGAATCTTCGACTGAAGCTTTCTTT.

J is TRBJ2-1 and V is TRBV6-5; D uncertain. V lost 5 bases, J lost 1 base, and 6 bases lay in between. Germline CDR1 MNHEY, CDR2 SVGAGI. CDR3 size: 13 residues. Here the CDR3 reads CASSPFSYNEQFF. CDR3 bases: TGTGCCAGCAGTCCCTTTTCCTACAATGAGCAGTTCTTC.

The gene calls are TRBV20-1 and TRBJ2-7, with D possibly matching TRBD1 (9 bases). The germline gives CDR1 DFQATT, CDR2 SNEGSKA (reference sequence). Trimming removed 3 bases from V and 4 bases from J, with 16 bases in between. The CDR3 is made up of 14 amino acids. CDR3: CSASSGTGYYEQYF. Written as DNA, the CDR3 is TGCAGTGCTAGTAGCGGGACAGGGTATTACGAGCAGTACTTC.

The chain uses TRBV11-3 and TRBJ2-7; no clear D gene. Trimming took off 0 bases at V and 6 bases at J, with 6 bases between the two ends. Germline lookup yields CDR1 SGHNT and CDR2 YENEEA. This CDR3 has 12 amino acids. CDR3 residues: CASSLDGSEQYF. CDR3 nucleotides: TGTGCCAGCAGCTTAGACGGGTCCGAGCAGTACTTC.

CDR3 sequence reads: CASRLLVRDSPLHF. The CDR3 DNA reads TGTGCCAGCAGGTTACTAGTGAGGGATTCACCCCTCCACTTT. V is TRBV6-5 and J is TRBJ1-6; unclear D gene. V lost 6 bases and J lost 8, with 14 bases in between. Germline V gene data show CDR1 as MNHEY and CDR2 as SVGAGI. The CDR3 totals 14 residues.

In this sample, this clone turned up a few times. This rearrangement joins TRBV6-6 to TRBJ2-7; TRBD1 matches 8 bases. V dropped 7 bases and J dropped 1; count of bases not matched to a gene: 9. In germline, CDR1 is MNHNY, CDR2 SVGAGI (reference sequence). The CDR3 totals 15 residues. In DNA form, the CDR3 reads TGTGCCAGCACATACACAGGGGGGAATTCCTACGAGCAGTACTTC. Protein: CASTYTGGNSYEQYF.

The CDR3 here is CASSSDRRSTGELFF. CDR3 DNA sequence: TGTGCCAGCAGCTCGGACAGGCGAAGCACCGGGGAGCTGTTTTTT. This chain joins TRBV5-4 and TRBJ2-2; TRBD1 aligns across 7 bases. The CDR3 spans 15 residues. CDR1 SGHNT and CDR2 YYREEE come from the germline V gene (reference sequence). V lost 3 bases and J lost 4; bases outside the gene matches: 6.

The chain is built from TRBV19 and TRBJ1-1; D might be TRBD1 (5 bases). The CDR3 extends over 14 amino acids. V was clipped by 1 base and J by 4 bases, with 10 bases between them. CDR1 and CDR2 from the germline V gene are LNHDA and SQIVND (reference sequence). CDR3 sequence (DNA): TGTGCCAGTAGTATAGGACAGTCGGTCACTGAAGCTTTCTTT. Its translation: CASSIGQSVTEAFF.

The chain uses TRBV5-1 and TRBJ1-1; TRBD1 agrees at 8 bases. V trimming: 4 bases; J trimming: 4 bases; junction bases outside the gene matches: 6. This CDR3 contains 14 residues. Germline V gene sequence: CDR1 SGHRS, CDR2 YFSETQ. DNA of the CDR3: TGCGCCAGCAGCCCCGGGACAGGTATCACTGAAGCTTTCTTT. Translated, it gives CASSPGTGITEAFF.

This chain connects TRBV18 to TRBJ2-1; D is possibly TRBD2 (5 bases). The CDR3 contains 15 residues. Germline loops: CDR1 KGHSH, CDR2 LQKENI. V gave up 4 bases and J gave up 2 bases, with 12 bases separating them. In nucleotides, the CDR3 is TGTGCCAGCTCACATAGCGAGCTGCCCTACAATGAGCAGTTCTTC. Translating gives CASSHSELPYNEQFF.

As to this clone: The identical CDR3 is also encoded by other nucleotide sequences in the sample. The V gene is TRBV27, the J gene TRBJ1-6, with 9 bases identical to TRBD1. Germline V gene sequence: CDR1 MNHEY, CDR2 SMNVEV (reference sequence). The CDR3 is 14 amino acids. V dropped 6 bases and J dropped 5; count of bases not matched to a gene: 2. The CDR3 loop is CASSRDRDNSPLHF. DNA of the CDR3: TGTGCCAGCAGCCGGGACAGGGATAATTCACCCCTCCACTTT.

J is TRBJ2-3 and V is TRBV28; 10 bases line up with TRBD2. In germline, CDR1 is MDHEN, CDR2 SYDVKM. V shed 4 bases, J shed 4 bases, and the junction held 5 bases outside the gene matches. The CDR3 loop spans 15 amino acids. The DNA of the CDR3 is TGTGCCAGCAGTTCAGCGGGGGGGCCCGCAGATACGCAGTATTTT. It encodes CASSSAGGPADTQYF.

This clone appeared once. The chain recombines TRBV10-3 with TRBJ1-4; TRBD1 matches at 9 bases. The CDR3 is 17 amino acids. From germline, CDR1 is ENHRY and CDR2 SYGVKD. V lost 3 bases and J lost 0; bases outside the gene matches: 5. DNA of the CDR3: TGTGCCATCAGTGATACAGGGGGCGGAACAACTAATGAAAAACTGTTTTTT. Amino acids: CAISDTGGGTTNEKLFF.

V and J are TRBV6-5 and TRBJ1-3; TRBD1 is a possible D gene (5 bases). This CDR3 comprises 15 residues. From germline, CDR1 is MNHEY and CDR2 SVGAGI. V was trimmed by 6 bases and J by 0 bases, leaving 12 bases between them. Written as DNA, the CDR3 is TGTGCCAGCAGAAACCCAGGGTCCTCTGGAAACACCATATATTTT. It translates to CASRNPGSSGNTIYF.

This chain joins TRBV7-9 and TRBJ2-5, with 10 bases fitting TRBD1. Germline V lookup: CDR1 SEHNR, CDR2 FQNEAQ (reference sequence). The CDR3 loop spans 14 amino acids. With V trimmed by 5 bases and J by 2 bases, 2 bases remained unmatched. The CDR3 sequence: CASSQDRGQETQYF. For the CDR3, the DNA is TGTGCCAGCAGCCAGGACAGGGGGCAAGAGACCCAGTACTTC.

The gene calls are TRBV28 and TRBJ1-2, with D perhaps matching TRBD1 (6 bases). Germline loops: CDR1 MDHEN, CDR2 SYDVKM. V lost 6 bases and J lost 2, with 13 bases in between. The CDR3 runs to 14 residues. The CDR3 protein is CASSQLGGNYGYTF. The CDR3 DNA reads TGTGCCAGCAGCCAACTAGGGGGAAACTATGGCTACACCTTC.

The gene calls are TRBV15 and TRBJ2-1, with TRBD2 matching over 10 bases. With V trimmed by 0 bases and J by 5 bases, 4 bases remained unmatched. In germline, CDR1 is LNHNV, CDR2 YYDKDF (reference sequence). The CDR3 totals 16 residues. The CDR3 DNA sequence: TGTGCCACCAGCAGAGATTATAGCGGGGGGAACAATGAGCAGTTCTTC. Amino acids: CATSRDYSGGNNEQFF.

V is TRBV7-2 and J is TRBJ2-2, with D possibly TRBD2 on 7 matching bases. Trimming pared 6 bases from V and 2 bases from J, leaving 13 bases between. This CDR3 has 15 residues. The germline V gene encodes CDR1 SGHTA and CDR2 FQGNSA. For the CDR3, the DNA is TGTGCCAGCAGACTCGGGGGGCGCAACACCGGGGAGCTGTTTTTT. This translates into CASRLGGRNTGELFF.

This clone was detected a few times. The chain uses TRBV18 and TRBJ2-5; weak D call: TRBD2 (6 bases). V lost 1 base to trimming and J lost 4 bases, with 10 bases between them. CDR1 and CDR2 (germline): KGHSH, LQKENI. The CDR3 runs to 14 residues. CDR3 loop: CASSPRREPETQYF. The CDR3 DNA sequence: TGTGCCAGCTCACCACGGAGGGAGCCAGAGACCCAGTACTTC. Looking up the rest from reference TRBV18 and TRBJ2-5 gives the full variable domain: NAGVMQNPRHLVRRRGQEARLRCSPMKGHSHVYWYRQLPEEGLKFMVYLQKENIIDESGMPKERFSAEFPKEGPSILRIQQVVRGDSAAYFCASSPRREPETQYFGPGTRLLVL.

This rearrangement joins TRBV3-1 (or the pseudogene TRBV3-2) to TRBJ2-3; 9 positions agree with TRBD2. Losses at the gene ends were 4 bases for V and 6 bases for J; bases not matched to a gene: 8. Germline CDR1 is LGHDT and CDR2 is YNNKEL (reference sequence). The length of the CDR3 is 15 residues. For the CDR3, the DNA is TGTGCCAGCAGCCGATCAGCGGGGGGTACGGATACGCAGTATTTT. Its translation: CASSRSAGGTDTQYF.